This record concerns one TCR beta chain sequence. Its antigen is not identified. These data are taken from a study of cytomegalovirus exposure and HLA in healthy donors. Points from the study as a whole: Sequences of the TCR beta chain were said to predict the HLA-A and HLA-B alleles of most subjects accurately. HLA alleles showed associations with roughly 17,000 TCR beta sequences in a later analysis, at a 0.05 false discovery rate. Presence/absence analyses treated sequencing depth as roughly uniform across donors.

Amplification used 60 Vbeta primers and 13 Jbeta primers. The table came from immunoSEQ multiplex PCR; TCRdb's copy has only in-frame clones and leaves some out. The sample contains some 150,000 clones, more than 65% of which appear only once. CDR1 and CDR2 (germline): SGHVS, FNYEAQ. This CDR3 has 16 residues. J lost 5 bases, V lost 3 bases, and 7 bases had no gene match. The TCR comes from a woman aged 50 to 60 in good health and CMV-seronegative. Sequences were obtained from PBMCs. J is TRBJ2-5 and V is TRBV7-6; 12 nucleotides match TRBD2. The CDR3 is CASSLERTSGDETQYF. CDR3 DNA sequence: TGTGCCAGCAGCTTGGAAAGGACTAGCGGGGATGAGACCCAGTACTTC.